This TCR beta chain is drawn from a study of blood T cell repertoires in COVID-19. The overall study: Whether acute or convalescent, the COVID-19 samples came from the United States, Italy and Spain. T cells, B-cell-depleted T cells, or PBMCs provided the cDNA or gDNA that served as material.

Authors' analysis steps: Amplification with reference gene primers provided the estimates of nucleated cell counts. TCRdb's copy holds only in-frame clones and misses some; the assay was immunoSEQ multiplex PCR. From that table come the V and J calls and clone size; the DNA was used to work out D and trimming. The data hold about 170,000 clones, with approximately 90% observed a single time. This receptor was identified in a man aged 50-60 years who had recovered from COVID-19. Sequencing used peripheral blood.

The CDR3 DNA follows: TGTGCCAGCAGCCCTCGACAGAGCACAGATACGCAGTATTTT. It encodes CASSPRQSTDTQYF. V gene TRBV5-4 combines with J gene TRBJ2-3; a possible D gene is TRBD1 (5 bases). The germline V gene encodes CDR1 SGHNT and CDR2 YYREEE (reference sequence). V dropped 4 bases and J dropped 0 bases, with 9 bases sitting between them. The CDR3 is 14 amino acids. Combining the CDR3 with reference TRBV5-4 and TRBJ2-3 gives the whole variable domain ETGVTQSPTHLIKTRGQQVTLRCSSQSGHNTVSWYQQALGQGPQFIFQYYREEENGRGNFPPRFSGLQFPNYSSELNVNALELDDSALYLCASSPRQSTDTQYFGPGTRLTVL.